The 9 T cell receptor beta chains below come from one sample, sequenced in a study of blood T cell repertoires in COVID-19. The assay was immunoSEQ multiplex PCR, and TCRdb's table has in-frame clones only and misses some. Of around 140,000 clones listed, more than 60% are singletons. The sample was peripheral blood. These receptors were collected from a man aged 50 or older with acute or convalescent COVID-19.

The rearrangement uses TRBV6-1 and TRBJ1-1; 10 bases fit TRBD1. After removal of 0 bases from V and 5 bases from J, the junction contained 6 bases not matched to a gene. Germline loops: CDR1 MNHNS, CDR2 SASEGT. The CDR3 has 16 residues. The CDR3 spells CASSEAWTGGWTEAFF. CDR3 in DNA: TGTGCCAGCAGTGAAGCTTGGACAGGGGGGTGGACTGAAGCTTTCTTT.

The chain joins TRBV18 to TRBJ2-2, with 8 bases identical to TRBD1. CDR3 length: 15 amino acids. Germline loops: CDR1 KGHSH, CDR2 LQKENI. The V segment lost 3 bases and the J segment 3 bases; nucleotides outside the gene matches: 3. The CDR3 DNA is TGTGCCAGCTCACCTGAGACAGGGGACACCGGGGAGCTGTTTTTT. It yields the protein CASSPETGDTGELFF.

The sample holds a few counts of this clone. The rearrangement joins TRBV13 to TRBJ2-7; perhaps TRBD2 as D (7 bases). The CDR3 length is 17 residues. Deletions cut 3 bases from V and 1 base from J, with 19 bases between. Germline-derived CDR1 and CDR2 are PRHDT and FYEKMQ (reference sequence). The DNA for the CDR3 is TGTGCCAGCAGCTTTACGGGGAGGGGGAAACCATCCTACGAGCAGTACTTC. Protein: CASSFTGRGKPSYEQYF.

The gene calls are TRBV6-5 and TRBJ2-7; possible D gene TRBD1, 5 bases. Trimming cost V 7 bases and J 0 bases, with 10 bases left between them. The V gene's germline CDR1 is MNHEY and CDR2 SVGAGI. This CDR3 is 13 amino acids long. For the CDR3, the DNA is TGTGCCAGCAATCAGGGCGTCTCCTACGAGCAGTACTTC. Translation: CASNQGVSYEQYF.

This clone has more than one count but fewer than ten. The CDR3 DNA is TGTGCTAGTGCATACCAAGAGACCCAGTACTTC. Its protein product is CASAYQETQYF. This chain links TRBV12-5 with TRBJ2-5; D is unclear. V dropped 7 bases and J dropped 0 bases, with 3 bases sitting between them. The germline CDR1 and CDR2 sequences are LGHNT and FRNRAP. The CDR3 covers 11 residues. Drawing the rest from reference TRBV12-5 and TRBJ2-5, the complete variable domain is DARVTQTPRHKVTEMGQEVTMRCQPILGHNTVFWYRQTMMQGLELLAYFRNRAPLDDSGMPKDRFSAEMPDATLATLKIQPSEPRDSAVYFCASAYQETQYFGPGTRLLVL.

This clone occurred a few times. This rearrangement joins TRBV27 to TRBJ1-2; D unresolved. The germline CDR1 and CDR2 sequences are MNHEY and SMNVEV (reference sequence). The CDR3 contains 13 residues. Trimming cost V 3 bases and J 5 bases, with 10 bases left between them. The CDR3 reads CASSLTGGYGYTF. CDR3 bases: TGTGCCAGCAGTTTGACGGGAGGGTATGGCTACACCTTC.

This clone was seen only a few times. The chain couples TRBV19 to TRBJ1-6; 11 bases fit TRBD1. V was clipped by 8 bases and J by 10 bases; unmatched bases: 4. The CDR3 has 13 amino acids. Germline CDR1 LNHDA, CDR2 SQIVND (reference sequence). In DNA, the CDR3 is TGTGCCAGTGGGGGACAGGGGGAATCACCCCTCCACTTT. It specifies CASGGQGESPLHF.

This chain links TRBV5-8 with TRBJ2-2; 9 bases agree with TRBD1. The trim removed 5 bases at V and 6 bases at J, leaving 11 bases unmatched. This CDR3 region has 16 residues. CDR1 and CDR2 from the germline V gene are SGHTS and YDEGEE. CDR3 coding DNA: TGTGCCAGCAGTTCGGACAGGGGAGCCCGCCCCGGGGAGCTGTTTTTT. It yields the protein CASSSDRGARPGELFF.

J is TRBJ2-3 and V is TRBV7-3; perhaps TRBD2 as D (6 bases). The V gene's germline CDR1 is SGHTA and CDR2 FQGTGA. CDR3 size: 14 residues. V gave up 5 bases and J gave up 2 bases, with 11 bases separating them. As DNA, the CDR3 is TGTGCCAGCAGCCTCCGGGACTTCACAGATACGCAGTATTTT. It encodes CASSLRDFTDTQYF.